This T cell receptor beta chain emerged from a study of shared clonotypes between healthy human individuals. Method: immunoSEQ multiplex PCR; TCRdb's copy keeps in-frame clones and lacks some. The table has 2 million to 2.5 million clones, 92% seen once. General observations from the study: Sharing across four donors was highest in naive CD4 (approximately 5%) and lowest in memory CD8 (roughly 0.4%). Tissue TCR repertoires likely differ from these blood-only repertoires.

The CDR3 runs 16 residues. V lost 4 bases and J lost 5; bases outside the gene matches: 14. Germline CDR1 reads SGHRS; CDR2 reads YFSETQ. Remarks on this clone: The antigen is unknown.

V and J are TRBV5-1 and TRBJ2-5, with 7 nucleotides matching TRBD2. This receptor was obtained from a man between 18 and 35 years old in good health. Some clones in this sample may be carry-over from other donors' samples. The source material was naive CD4+ T cells from PBMCs. Subset indicated: CD45RA+ positively selected. The CDR3 nucleotides are TGCGCCAGCAGCCTTTTGGGGAGGGCAATGGGGGAGACCCAGTACTTC. Its protein product is CASSLLGRAMGETQYF.